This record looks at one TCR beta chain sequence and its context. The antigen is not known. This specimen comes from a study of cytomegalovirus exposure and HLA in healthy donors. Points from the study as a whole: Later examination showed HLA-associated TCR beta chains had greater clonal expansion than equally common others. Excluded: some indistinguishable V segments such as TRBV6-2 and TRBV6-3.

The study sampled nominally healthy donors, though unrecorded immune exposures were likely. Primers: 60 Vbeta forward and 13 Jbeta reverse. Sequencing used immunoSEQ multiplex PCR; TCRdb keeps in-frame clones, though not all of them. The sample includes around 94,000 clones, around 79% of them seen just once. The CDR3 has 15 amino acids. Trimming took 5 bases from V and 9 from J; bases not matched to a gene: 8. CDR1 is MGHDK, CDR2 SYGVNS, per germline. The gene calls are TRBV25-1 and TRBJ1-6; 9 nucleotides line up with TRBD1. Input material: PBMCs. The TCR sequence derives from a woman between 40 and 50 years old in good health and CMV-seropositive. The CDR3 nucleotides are TGTGCCAGCAGTACCCGAGACAGGGGGACTTCACCCCTCCACTTT. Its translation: CASSTRDRGTSPLHF. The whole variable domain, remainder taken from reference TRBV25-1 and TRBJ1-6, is EADIYQTPRYLVIGTGKKITLECSQTMGHDKMYWYQQDPGMELHLIHYSYGVNSTEKGDLSSESTVSRIRTEHFPLTLESARPSHTSQYLCASSTRDRGTSPLHFGNGTRLTVT.